This T cell receptor (beta chain) was found in a study of early T cells in non-severe SARS-CoV-2 infection. Study-level background: Chains were not paired, and sequencing was done on bulk RNA from unsorted whole blood.

Tagging with unique molecular identifiers was applied to individual cDNA molecules. TCRdb recomputed calls from the 5' RACE reads with MiXCR, one row per CDR3 protein. The sample lists about 21,000 distinct CDR3 sequences; 5.7% were seen once. Study-wide findings and caveats: Anti-spike CD8 responses were favored in VDJdb matching, and private and CD4 specificities were missed.

As for this clonotype: Its antigen is currently unknown. At one end the junction does not follow the germline gene, possibly because of a read error.

The CDR3 is made up of 11 amino acids. Germline-derived CDR1 and CDR2 are KGHSH and LQKENI. The sequences come from whole blood, collected at baseline. This clonotype was obtained from an adult who was a healthcare worker with PCR-confirmed SARS-CoV-2 infection or an uninfected control (not recorded which). The V and J genes are TRBV18 and TRBJ2-3; D is ambiguous. The CDR3 coding sequence is TGTGTCAGCTCCCTATCAGATACGCAGTATTTT. Its translation: CVSSLSDTQYF. The complete variable domain, with remaining parts taken from reference TRBV18 and TRBJ2-3, reads NAGVMQNPRHLVRRRGQEARLRCSPMKGHSHVYWYRQLPEEGLKFMVYLQKENIIDESGMPKERFSAEFPKEGPSILRIQQVVRGDSAAYFCVSSLSDTQYFGPGTRLTVL.